These 15 T cell receptor beta chains came from one sample sequenced in a study of T cells in localized non-small cell lung cancer. The method was immunoSEQ multiplex PCR; TCRdb's version includes in-frame clones alone and lacks a portion of them. Of approximately 1,000 clones listed, around 20% are singletons. The sequenced sample was normal lung tissue next to the tumor, obtained before any cancer treatment. The receptors were gathered from a male donor at least 60 years old with stage III lung adenocarcinoma.

This clone was recorded a few times. The CDR3 spells CASSRTGRGQETQYF. The CDR3, as DNA: TGTGCCAGCAGCCGTACGGGTAGGGGACAAGAGACCCAGTACTTC. The chain links TRBV11-3 to TRBJ2-5; the D gene is possibly TRBD1 (5 bases). CDR3 length equals 15 residues. V lost 5 bases to trimming and J lost 2 bases, with 15 bases between them. The germline CDR1 and CDR2 sequences are SGHNT and YENEEA.

The chain links TRBV5-1 to TRBJ2-7; 7 nucleotides line up with TRBD2. The CDR3 has 16 amino acids. Germline CDR1 and CDR2: SGHRS and YFSETQ. With 1 base clipped from V and 0 bases from J, the junction kept 7 bases outside the gene matches. CDR3 coding DNA: TGCGCCAGCAGCTTGCTCGGGGGAGGGAGCTCCTACGAGCAGTACTTC. This encodes CASSLLGGGSSYEQYF.

This clone was detected a few times. The rearrangement joins TRBV4-1 to TRBJ1-1, with D maybe TRBD1 (6 bases). The CDR3 loop spans 15 amino acids. V lost 4 bases and J lost 1, with 13 bases in between. The germline gives CDR1 MGHRA, CDR2 YSYEKL. Here the CDR3 DNA reads TGCGCCAGCAGCCGCCTGGGACACCCGAACACTGAAGCTTTCTTT. Translated: CASSRLGHPNTEAFF.

V and J are TRBV14 and TRBJ1-4, with D uncertain. CDR3 size: 15 residues. Trimming cost V 1 base and J 4 bases, with 10 bases left between them. In germline, CDR1 is SGHDN, CDR2 FVKESK. For the CDR3, the DNA is TGTGCCAGCAGCCAAGCCGCAGTTCTTAATGAAAAACTGTTTTTT. Protein: CASSQAAVLNEKLFF.

In this sample, this clone turned up a few times. The genes are TRBV9 and TRBJ2-5, with unresolved D. V was pared by 5 bases and J by 0 bases, with 5 bases between. Germline CDR1 reads SGDLS; CDR2 reads YYNGEE. This CDR3 is 12 amino acids long. The chain's CDR3 is CASRRYQETQYF. The CDR3 DNA follows: TGTGCCAGCAGAAGGTACCAAGAGACCCAGTACTTC.

This clone was detected only a few times. This chain uses TRBV10-3 with TRBJ2-1; no definite D call. CDR1 is ENHRY, CDR2 SYGVKD, per germline. The CDR3 is made up of 15 amino acids. The V and J ends lost 11 bases and 0 bases respectively, with 17 bases between them. CDR3 protein: CARTCTPSSYNEQFF. The CDR3 DNA is TGTGCCCGCACTTGTACACCGAGCTCCTACAATGAGCAGTTCTTC.

This clone was picked up a small number of times. The chain employs TRBV9 and TRBJ2-1, with TRBD2 matching over 7 bases. Germline trimming cut 1 base from V and 7 bases from J; bases unmatched to any gene: 20. This CDR3 region has 19 residues. Germline lookup yields CDR1 SGDLS and CDR2 YYNGEE. The CDR3 here is CASSVLGFGDGGGSNEQFF. CDR3 DNA sequence: TGTGCCAGCAGCGTATTGGGGTTCGGTGACGGGGGAGGGTCGAATGAGCAGTTCTTC.

This clone was observed a few times. The gene calls are TRBV11-3 and TRBJ1-1; D uncertain. V was pared by 4 bases and J by 1 base, with 10 bases between. Germline CDR1 is SGHNT and CDR2 is YENEEA. The CDR3 runs to 14 residues. CDR3 nucleotide sequence: TGTGCCAGCAGCTCTTCGACGTGGAACACTGAAGCTTTCTTT. It is translated as CASSSSTWNTEAFF.

This clone was detected only a few times. V and J are TRBV11-3 and TRBJ2-2; possible D gene TRBD1, 6 bases. This CDR3 is 14 amino acids long. V lost 5 bases to trimming and J lost 6 bases, with 13 bases between them. The germline V gene encodes CDR1 SGHNT and CDR2 YENEEA. The CDR3 DNA sequence: TGTGCCAGCAGCAGGGACATATCACCCGGGGAGCTGTTTTTT. This encodes CASSRDISPGELFF.

V and J are TRBV18 and TRBJ2-7, with a tentative D call TRBD2 (5 bases). Trimming took 4 bases from V and 1 from J, leaving 17 bases between them. The length of the CDR3 is 16 residues. Germline assignment: CDR1 KGHSH and CDR2 LQKENI. The CDR3 reads CASSQTITGMSYEQYF. In nucleotides, the CDR3 is TGTGCCAGCTCACAAACGATTACCGGGATGTCCTACGAGCAGTACTTC. Full variable domain (rest looked up from reference TRBV18 and TRBJ2-7): NAGVMQNPRHLVRRRGQEARLRCSPMKGHSHVYWYRQLPEEGLKFMVYLQKENIIDESGMPKERFSAEFPKEGPSILRIQQVVRGDSAAYFCASSQTITGMSYEQYFGPGTRLTVT.

This clone was counted only a few times. The chain links TRBV11-3 to TRBJ2-1; D might be TRBD2 (5 bases). The CDR3 spans 17 residues. Trimming removed 5 bases at V and 7 bases at J, with 24 bases between. CDR1 is SGHNT and CDR2 is YENEEA in the germline V gene. The CDR3 sequence: CASSRGRSPVPSNEQFF. The DNA of the CDR3 is TGTGCCAGCAGCCGCGGGCGTAGCCCTGTACCTTCGAATGAGCAGTTCTTC.

The chain carries TRBV19 and TRBJ1-2; 7 bases match TRBD1. The CDR3 extends over 15 amino acids. Trimming removed 6 bases from V and 6 bases from J; junction bases left unmatched: 13. Per the germline V gene, CDR1 is LNHDA and CDR2 is SQIVND (reference sequence). The DNA for the CDR3 is TGTGCCAGTAGAAGATCCCTACAGGGGTCGAATGGCTACACCTTC. It codes for CASRRSLQGSNGYTF.

This clone was detected only a few times. V usage is TRBV14 and J usage is TRBJ2-5, with D tentatively TRBD1 (5 bases). CDR3 size: 16 residues. Trimming took off 1 base at V and 1 base at J, with 13 bases between the two ends. Germline V gives CDR1 SGHDN, CDR2 FVKESK. CDR3 residues: CASSQGGRSFQETQYF. CDR3 coding DNA: TGTGCCAGCAGCCAAGGGGGCAGGTCCTTCCAAGAGACCCAGTACTTC.

This clone was counted a few times. The chain combines TRBV6-8 with TRBJ1-2; perhaps TRBD1 as D (5 bases). Germline V gene data show CDR1 as MNHGY and CDR2 as SAAAGT. The CDR3 has 18 residues. V was trimmed by 1 base and J by 4 bases, leaving 22 bases between them. The CDR3 sequence: CASSYWGESMGLGYGYTF. The CDR3 DNA reads TGTGCCAGCAGTTACTGGGGGGAAAGTATGGGTCTTGGCTATGGCTACACCTTC.

This clone was seen a few times. The rearrangement joins TRBV9 to TRBJ1-1; 8 bases are shared with TRBD1. The CDR3 runs 15 residues. The trim removed 0 bases at V and 3 bases at J, leaving 4 bases unmatched. Germline assignment: CDR1 SGDLS and CDR2 YYNGEE. The CDR3 bases are TGTGCCAGCAGCGTAGGTTACAGGGGGGACACTGAAGCTTTCTTT. Translated: CASSVGYRGDTEAFF.